This TCR beta chain was sequenced during a study of long-term antiretroviral therapy in people with HIV. Comments on this clone: Its antigen is still unknown.

The ends were cut back, 0 bases at V and 4 bases at J, with 7 bases in the middle. Per the germline V gene, CDR1 is SGHRS and CDR2 is YFSETQ. This CDR3 comprises 13 residues. Study-wide results and caveats: All time points showed a repertoire dominated by clones expanded before ART. Spans of CDR3 length were tighter for HIV repertoires than for controls.

It was version v3.0 of the immunoSEQ assay that was run at survey level. TCRdb keeps only in-frame clones here, not all; method: immunoSEQ multiplex PCR. The sample includes fewer than 30,000 clones, 80% to 90% seen only once; the top ten take 8% to 9.5%. The clonotype was recovered from a man between 50 and 59 years old with HIV. The starting material was unsorted PBMCs, obtained 1.8 years before starting antiretroviral therapy. J is TRBJ2-5 and V is TRBV5-1, with no clear D. In DNA form, the CDR3 reads TGCGCCAGCAGCTTGGCGGTTCCAGAGACCCAGTACTTC. Amino acids: CASSLAVPETQYF.